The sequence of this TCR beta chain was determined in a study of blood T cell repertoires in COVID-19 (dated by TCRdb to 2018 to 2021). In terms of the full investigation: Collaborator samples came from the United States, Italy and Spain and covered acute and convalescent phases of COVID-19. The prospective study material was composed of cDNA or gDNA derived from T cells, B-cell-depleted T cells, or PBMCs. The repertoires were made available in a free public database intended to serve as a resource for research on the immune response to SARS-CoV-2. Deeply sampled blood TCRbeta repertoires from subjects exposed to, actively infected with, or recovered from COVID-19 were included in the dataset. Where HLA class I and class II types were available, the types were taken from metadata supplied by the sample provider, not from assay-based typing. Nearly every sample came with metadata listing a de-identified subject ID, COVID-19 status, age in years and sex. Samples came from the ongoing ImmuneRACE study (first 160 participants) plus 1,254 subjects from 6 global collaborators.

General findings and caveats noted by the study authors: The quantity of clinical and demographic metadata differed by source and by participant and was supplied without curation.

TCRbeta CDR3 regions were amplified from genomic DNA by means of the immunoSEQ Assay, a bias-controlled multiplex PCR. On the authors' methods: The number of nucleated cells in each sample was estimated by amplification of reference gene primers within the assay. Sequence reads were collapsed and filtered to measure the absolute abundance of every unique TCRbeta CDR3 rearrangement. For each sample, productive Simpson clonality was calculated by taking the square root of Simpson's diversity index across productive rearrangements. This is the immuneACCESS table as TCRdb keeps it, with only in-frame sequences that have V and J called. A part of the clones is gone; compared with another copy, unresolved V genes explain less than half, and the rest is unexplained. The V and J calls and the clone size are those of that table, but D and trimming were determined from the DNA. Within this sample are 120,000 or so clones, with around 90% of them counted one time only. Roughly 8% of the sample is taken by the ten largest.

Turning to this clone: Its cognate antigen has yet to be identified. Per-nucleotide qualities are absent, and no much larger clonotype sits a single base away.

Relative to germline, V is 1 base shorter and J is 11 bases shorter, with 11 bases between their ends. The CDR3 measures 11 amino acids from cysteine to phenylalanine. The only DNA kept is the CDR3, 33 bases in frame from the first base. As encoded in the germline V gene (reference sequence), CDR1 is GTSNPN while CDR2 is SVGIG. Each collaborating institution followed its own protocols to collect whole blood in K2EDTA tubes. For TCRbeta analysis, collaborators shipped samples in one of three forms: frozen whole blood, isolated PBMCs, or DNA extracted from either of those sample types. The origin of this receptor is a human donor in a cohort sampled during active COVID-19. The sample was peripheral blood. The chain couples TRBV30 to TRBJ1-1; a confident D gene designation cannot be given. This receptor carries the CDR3 CAWSGPRGAFF. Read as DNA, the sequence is TGTGCCTGGAGTGGCCCCCGAGGGGCTTTCTTT.